Listed below are T cell receptor beta chains from one sample, sequenced in a study of pediatric ulcerative colitis. Produced via immunoSEQ multiplex PCR; TCRdb's table is partial and in-frame only. The sample gives about 64,000 clones, about 90% of which show up once; about 3.5% is in the top ten. Sequenced sample: blood. The receptor source for this set is a boy aged 5-17 years with severe ulcerative colitis. Both conserved end residues are part of each CDR3. Fields, in order: CDR3 DNA, CDR3 protein, D gene, clone size, V gene, J gene. The D gene is left open where the match is weak. Only part of the rows carry a size: once, few, many, or a class if the clone is expanded.

TGTGCCAGTAGTTACCTGGGTAGCAATCAGCCCCAGCATTTT,CASSYLGSNQPQHF,NA,few,TRBV19,TRBJ1-5
TGTGCCAGCACCACTATGAACACTGAAGCTTTCTTT,CASTTMNTEAFF,NA,NA,TRBV25-1,TRBJ1-1
TGTGCCAGCAGCCGTACAGGGAGCACTGAAGCTTTCTTT,CASSRTGSTEAFF,NA,few,TRBV6-5,TRBJ1-1
TGTGCCAGTAGTACCTACCGGGACAACCAAGAGACCCAGTACTTC,CASSTYRDNQETQYF,NA,NA,TRBV19,TRBJ2-5
TGTGCCTGGAGTGCTTGGGCGGGAGTTTCTCTTGAGCAGTTCTTC,CAWSAWAGVSLEQFF,TRBD2,NA,TRBV30,TRBJ2-1
TGTGCCAGCAGGGCCGGGACTAGCGTTCCAGATACGCAGTATTTT,CASRAGTSVPDTQYF,TRBD2,NA,TRBV11-2,TRBJ2-3
TGCAGCGTTGAAGTTTGGGAGGCAGGGTCCTACAATGAGCAGTTCTTC,CSVEVWEAGSYNEQFF,NA,NA,TRBV29-1,TRBJ2-1
TGTGCCAGCAGGGGACTAGTAGACACCGGGGAGCTGTTTTTT,CASRGLVDTGELFF,TRBD2,NA,TRBV2,TRBJ2-2
TGTGCCAGCAGCCTAGGGACTAGCGGGAGGGCCGGGGAGACCCAGTACTTC,CASSLGTSGRAGETQYF,TRBD2,NA,TRBV11-2,TRBJ2-5
TGTGCCAGTAGTATCGCGGCCTCGAGCTCCTACGAGCAGTACTTC,CASSIAASSSYEQYF,NA,few,TRBV19,TRBJ2-7
TGTGCCATCAGTGAGAGGGGGGTGGGAGAGCAGTACTTC,CAISERGVGEQYF,NA,NA,TRBV10-3,TRBJ2-7
TGTGCCAGCAGTCGGCTCGACAGGGTCGACGAGCAGTACTTC,CASSRLDRVDEQYF,TRBD1,NA,TRBV2,TRBJ2-7
TGTGCCAGCAGTTACCCGGGACTAGCCCGCGAGCAGTACTTC,CASSYPGLAREQYF,TRBD2,NA,TRBV6-6,TRBJ2-7
TGCAGCGTAACCGGGACTAGCCCCTACGAGCAGTACTTC,CSVTGTSPYEQYF,TRBD2,NA,TRBV29-1,TRBJ2-7
TGCGCCAGCAAAGGGGGCCCTGATTACAATGAGCAGTTCTTC,CASKGGPDYNEQFF,TRBD1,NA,TRBV5-1,TRBJ2-1
TGCAGCGCCCTACCCGGGACTTACGAAGCTTTCTTT,CSALPGTYEAFF,NA,few,TRBV29-1,TRBJ1-1
TGTGCCAGCAGCTTCTTCGGGACAGGGGTTCAGCCCCAGCATTTT,CASSFFGTGVQPQHF,TRBD1,NA,TRBV5-6,TRBJ1-5
TGCGCCAGCAGCCAAGCTAACAGGGGCGGAAACACCATATATTTT,CASSQANRGGNTIYF,TRBD1,few,TRBV4-1,TRBJ1-3
TGTGCCAGCAGCTTAGGGGACAGGACCTCTGAAGCTTTCTTT,CASSLGDRTSEAFF,TRBD1,NA,TRBV11-3,TRBJ1-1
TGTGCCTGGAGTCCCCCGACAGGAACGTATGGGTATAGCAATCAGCCCCAGCATTTT,CAWSPPTGTYGYSNQPQHF,NA,NA,TRBV30,TRBJ1-5
TGCGCCAGCAGCCAAGGTCTAGCGGGAGGTACCCAAGAGACCCAGTACTTC,CASSQGLAGGTQETQYF,TRBD2,NA,TRBV4-1,TRBJ2-5
TGTGCCAGCAGTGAAACGGGAGGTCAAAACAATGAGCAGTTCTTC,CASSETGGQNNEQFF,TRBD2,NA,TRBV2,TRBJ2-1
TGTGCCAGCAGCGCCTTTCGGGGAACAACTAATGAAAAACTGTTTTTT,CASSAFRGTTNEKLFF,NA,NA,TRBV5-6,TRBJ1-4
TGTGCCAGCAGCCACCGGGACCTTTCCTACGAGCAGTACTTC,CASSHRDLSYEQYF,NA,NA,TRBV11-2,TRBJ2-7
TGTGCCAGCTCACTAGTCGGACTAGCGGGAGCCGAGACCCAGTACTTC,CASSLVGLAGAETQYF,TRBD2,NA,TRBV18,TRBJ2-5
TGCGCCAGCAGCTTGGACAGGGCGGATACGCAGTATTTT,CASSLDRADTQYF,NA,NA,TRBV5-1,TRBJ2-3
TGTGCCAGCAGTGACTCCGCGCAGAACACAGATACGCAGTATTTT,CASSDSAQNTDTQYF,NA,NA,TRBV2,TRBJ2-3
TGCGCCAGCAGTGAGTCGGGTGGTCTAGCCAAAAACATTCAGTACTTC,CASSESGGLAKNIQYF,NA,few,TRBV10-2,TRBJ2-4
TGTGCCAGCAGTTCGAGCGGGGAGGCCGGGGAGCTGTTTTTT,CASSSSGEAGELFF,TRBD2,NA,TRBV2,TRBJ2-2
TGTGCCAGCAGTTTATCACATCGCGAGACCCAGTACTTC,CASSLSHRETQYF,NA,NA,TRBV28,TRBJ2-5
TGTGCCAGCAGTGGCCGGACAGGGCGTCCCGGCGAGCAGTACTTC,CASSGRTGRPGEQYF,TRBD1,NA,TRBV6-1,TRBJ2-7
TGCGCCAGCAGTGAGGGTAGTTGGCGGGAGACCGGGGAGACCCAGTACTTC,CASSEGSWRETGETQYF,TRBD2,NA,TRBV10-1,TRBJ2-5
TGTGCCAGCAGTTTGGGGGGAAGGAGCAATCAGCCCCAGCATTTT,CASSLGGRSNQPQHF,NA,NA,TRBV27,TRBJ1-5
TGTGCCAGCAGCTTACTTGCGAGGGCAATCTACAATGAGCAGTTCTTC,CASSLLARAIYNEQFF,NA,NA,TRBV5-6,TRBJ2-1
TGTGCCAGAAAAAGACAGCTGGGCATGAACACTGAAGCTTTCTTT,CARKRQLGMNTEAFF,NA,NA,TRBV27,TRBJ1-1
TGTGCCAGCAGATTACGATACGTCGGGTATGGCTACACCTTC,CASRLRYVGYGYTF,NA,NA,TRBV2,TRBJ1-2
TGTGCCAGCAGCTTGATCGAGGCTCCTGGCTACACCTTC,CASSLIEAPGYTF,NA,NA,TRBV5-6,TRBJ1-2
TGTGCCAGCAGTTCAAGACTAGCGGGAGTCCCCTACGAGCAGTACTTC,CASSSRLAGVPYEQYF,TRBD2,NA,TRBV27,TRBJ2-7
TGCGCCAGCAGCCGTAATTCGGGGGACGAGACCCAGTACTTC,CASSRNSGDETQYF,NA,NA,TRBV5-1,TRBJ2-5
TGTGCCAGCAGTTTATTCGGCGGGGGCACAGATACGCAGTATTTT,CASSLFGGGTDTQYF,NA,NA,TRBV27,TRBJ2-3